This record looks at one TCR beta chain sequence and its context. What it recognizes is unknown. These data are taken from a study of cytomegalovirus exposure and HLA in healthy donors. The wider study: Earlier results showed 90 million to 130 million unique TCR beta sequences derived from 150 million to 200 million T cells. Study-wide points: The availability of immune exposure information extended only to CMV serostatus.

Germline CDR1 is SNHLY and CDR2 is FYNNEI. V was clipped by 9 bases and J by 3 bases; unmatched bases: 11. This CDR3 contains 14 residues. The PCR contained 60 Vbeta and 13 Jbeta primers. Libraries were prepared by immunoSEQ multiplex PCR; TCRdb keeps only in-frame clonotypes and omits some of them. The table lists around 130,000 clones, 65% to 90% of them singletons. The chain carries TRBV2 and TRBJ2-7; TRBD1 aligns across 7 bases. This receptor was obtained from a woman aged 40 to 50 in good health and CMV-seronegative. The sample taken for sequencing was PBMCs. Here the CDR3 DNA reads TGTGCCAGGGGGCCCCAGACAGGGAGCTACGAGCAGTACTTC. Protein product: CARGPQTGSYEQYF.